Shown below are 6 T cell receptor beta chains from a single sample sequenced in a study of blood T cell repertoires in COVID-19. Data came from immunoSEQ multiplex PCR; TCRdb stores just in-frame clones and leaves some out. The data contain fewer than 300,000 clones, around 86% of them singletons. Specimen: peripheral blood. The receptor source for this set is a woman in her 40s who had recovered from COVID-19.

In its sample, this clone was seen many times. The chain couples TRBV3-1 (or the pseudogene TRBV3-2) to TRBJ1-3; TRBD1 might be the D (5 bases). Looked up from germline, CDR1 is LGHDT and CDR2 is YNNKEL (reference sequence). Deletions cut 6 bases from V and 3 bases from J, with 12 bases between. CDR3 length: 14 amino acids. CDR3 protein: CASSRQSFGNTIYF. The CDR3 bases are TGTGCCAGCAGTCGACAGAGCTTTGGAAACACCATATATTTT.

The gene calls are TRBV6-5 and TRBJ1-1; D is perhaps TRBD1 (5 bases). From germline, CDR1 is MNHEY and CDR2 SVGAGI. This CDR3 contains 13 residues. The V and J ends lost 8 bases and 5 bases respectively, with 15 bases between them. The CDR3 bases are TGTGCCAGCCCTCCGGGGGTCATGACTGAAGCTTTCTTT. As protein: CASPPGVMTEAFF.

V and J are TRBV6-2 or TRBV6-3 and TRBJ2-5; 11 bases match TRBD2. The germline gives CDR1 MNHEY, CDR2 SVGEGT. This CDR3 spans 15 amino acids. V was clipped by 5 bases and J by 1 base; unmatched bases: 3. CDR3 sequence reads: CASSTGLAGQETQYF. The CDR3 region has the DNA TGTGCCAGCAGTACTGGACTAGCGGGCCAAGAGACCCAGTACTTC.

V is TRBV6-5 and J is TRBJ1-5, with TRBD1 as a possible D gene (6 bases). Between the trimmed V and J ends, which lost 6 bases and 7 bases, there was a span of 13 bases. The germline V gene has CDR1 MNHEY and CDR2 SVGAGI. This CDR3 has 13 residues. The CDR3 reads CASRHRANQPQHF. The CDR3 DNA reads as TGTGCCAGCAGACACAGGGCAAACCAGCCCCAGCATTTT.

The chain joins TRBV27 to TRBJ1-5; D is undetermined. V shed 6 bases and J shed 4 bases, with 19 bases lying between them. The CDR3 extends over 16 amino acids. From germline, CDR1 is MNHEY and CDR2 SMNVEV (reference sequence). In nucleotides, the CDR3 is TGTGCCAGCAGCCAAGTTCTCACTGAGGGTAATCAGCCCCAGCATTTT. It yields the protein CASSQVLTEGNQPQHF.

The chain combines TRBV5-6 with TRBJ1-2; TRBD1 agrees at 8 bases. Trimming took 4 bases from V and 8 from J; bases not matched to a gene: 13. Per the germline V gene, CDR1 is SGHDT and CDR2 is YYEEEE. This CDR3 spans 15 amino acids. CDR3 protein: CASSTINRGEEGYTF. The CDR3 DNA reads TGTGCCAGCAGCACCATCAACAGGGGGGAAGAGGGCTACACCTTC.